The T cell receptor beta chain described here comes from a study of blood T cell repertoires in COVID-19. Study summary: Acute and convalescent COVID-19 samples came from the United States, Italy and Spain.

Trimming left V 5 bases short and J 1 base short, with 5 bases between. This CDR3 is 13 amino acids long. Per the germline V gene, CDR1 is SNHLY and CDR2 is FYNNEI. The repertoire was sequenced with immunoSEQ multiplex PCR; TCRdb's copy has only in-frame clones and lacks some. Of a few hundred thousand clones in the sample, 80% to 90% were seen once. This clone was counted between two and nine times. The clonotype comes from an elderly woman with acute or convalescent COVID-19. The rearrangement links TRBV2 to TRBJ2-2, with D uncertain. Sequencing was performed on peripheral blood. In DNA form, the CDR3 reads TGTGCCAGCAGTTCGGTGAACACCGGGGAGCTGTTTTTT. Amino acid sequence: CASSSVNTGELFF.